The clone carrying this TCR beta chain appeared many times. TCRdb passed the 5' RACE reads through MiXCR, listing each CDR3 protein once. Here the sample spans a few hundred thousand distinct CDR3 sequences, 6.8% being singletons. V gave up 7 bases and J gave up 6 bases, with 18 bases separating them. Germline V gene sequence: CDR1 SEHNR, CDR2 FQNEAQ (reference sequence). The CDR3 is 15 amino acids. The sample is drawn from a study of T cells after yellow fever vaccination. The TCR was taken from a man aged 18 to 29 who received the YFV17D yellow fever vaccine. Here the sequenced sample was PBMCs, taken more than 40 days after the first yellow fever vaccination. The chain uses TRBV7-9 and TRBJ2-2, with a possible D match to TRBD1 (6 bases). Written as DNA, the CDR3 is TGTGCCAGCACCCCTCCCGGACAGATCTCCGGGGAGCTGTTTTTT. It is translated as CASTPPGQISGELFF.